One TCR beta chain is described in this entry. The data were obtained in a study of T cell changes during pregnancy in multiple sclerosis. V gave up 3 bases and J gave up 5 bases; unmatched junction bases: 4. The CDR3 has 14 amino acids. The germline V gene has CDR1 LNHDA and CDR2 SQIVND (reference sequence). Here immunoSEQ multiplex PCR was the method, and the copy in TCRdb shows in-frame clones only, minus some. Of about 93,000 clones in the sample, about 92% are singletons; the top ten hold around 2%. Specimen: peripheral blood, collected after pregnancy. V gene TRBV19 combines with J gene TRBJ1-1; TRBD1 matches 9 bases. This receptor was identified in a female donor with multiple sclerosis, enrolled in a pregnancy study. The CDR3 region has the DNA TGTGCCAGTAGTATGGGGGGACAGGGAACTGAAGCTTTCTTT. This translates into CASSMGGQGTEAFF.